There are many counts of the clone carrying this T cell receptor beta chain. The second PCR ran about 6 to 11 cycles with a sample-barcoded 5' primer and J-beta primers. TCRdb re-called the 5' RACE reads with MiXCR, one entry per CDR3 protein. The sample lists about 620,000 distinct CDR3 sequences, 52% occurring once. The source of the sample is a study of blood T cells in healthy people across ages. Germline V gene sequence: CDR1 SQVTM, CDR2 ANQGSEA. V dropped 6 bases and J dropped 3 bases, with 15 bases sitting between them. This CDR3 contains 13 residues. Sequenced sample: blood. This sequence was found in a woman older than 75 in good health. The J gene is TRBJ2-7, the V gene TRBV29-1, with D tentatively TRBD1 (6 bases). The CDR3 loop reads CSVAGQFLYEQYF. The CDR3 nucleotides are TGCAGCGTAGCCGGACAGTTTCTCTACGAGCAGTACTTC.